This section outlines one TCR beta chain sequence together with its context. The data are from a study of T cell changes during pregnancy in multiple sclerosis. Profiled with immunoSEQ multiplex PCR; TCRdb holds only in-frame clones, not every one. The repertoire holds approximately 92,000 clones, 93% seen once, with 0.99% in the top ten. CDR3 length: 13 amino acids. The germline CDR1 and CDR2 sequences are SEHNR and FQNEAQ (reference sequence). V was cut by 1 base and J by 7 bases, with 8 bases left in between. This clonotype was obtained from a female donor with multiple sclerosis, enrolled in a pregnancy study. This chain uses TRBV7-9 with TRBJ2-1; D is undetermined. The starting material was peripheral blood, obtained after pregnancy. Here the CDR3 reads CASSLVLGNEQFF. The CDR3 DNA sequence: TGTGCCAGCAGCTTAGTTCTAGGAAATGAGCAGTTCTTC.